The next 16 T cell receptor beta chains were all read from a single sample in a study of blood T cell repertoires in COVID-19 (TCRdb year 2020). The library came from the immunoSEQ multiplex PCR assay. In TCRdb, the immuneACCESS table is reduced to in-frame sequences with V and J assigned. These tables do not hold every clone; where another copy was compared, an unresolved V gene accounts for under half, and the others remain unexplained. This sample comprises some 150,000 clones, 70% to 90% of them detected only once. The ten largest clonotypes hold 1% to 1.5% of the sample. Material for sequencing was peripheral blood. The receptors were gathered from a man in his 60s who had recovered from COVID-19.

V usage is TRBV3-1 (or the pseudogene TRBV3-2) and J usage is TRBJ1-2, with D tentatively TRBD1 (5 bases). Germline V lookup: CDR1 LGHDT, CDR2 YNNKEL (reference sequence). CDR3 length equals 14 residues. V lost 1 base and J 8 bases, leaving 14 bases between the germline ends. CDR3 in amino acids: CASSQVLGDSGYTF. CDR3 DNA sequence: TGTGCCAGCAGCCAAGTTCTAGGGGATTCAGGCTACACCTTC.

The V gene is TRBV4-3, the J gene TRBJ1-5; TRBD1 is a possible D gene (6 bases). There are 14 residues in the CDR3. Trimming left V 7 bases short and J 8 bases short, with 18 bases between. Germline values: CDR1 LGHNA, CDR2 YSLEER. CDR3: CASNQGIGGEPQHF. The CDR3 DNA follows: TGCGCCAGCAACCAGGGGATAGGGGGTGAGCCCCAGCATTTT.

This chain connects TRBV27 to TRBJ2-7, with 9 bases matching TRBD1. Germline assignment: CDR1 MNHEY and CDR2 SMNVEV (reference sequence). This CDR3 has 15 amino acids. Trimming cost V 2 bases and J 3 bases; bases outside gene matches: 5. Here the CDR3 DNA reads TGTGCCAGCAGTTTAGGGGCGGGACAGGGCTACGAGCAGTACTTC. Translating gives CASSLGAGQGYEQYF.

The chain employs TRBV5-6 and TRBJ1-2; D gene ambiguous. The germline V and J ends were trimmed by 3 bases and 3 bases, with 3 bases remaining between them. Germline V gene data show CDR1 as SGHDT and CDR2 as YYEEEE. The CDR3 length is 11 residues. CDR3 sequence reads: CASSSYYGYTF. The CDR3 DNA is TGTGCCAGCAGCTCCTACTATGGCTACACCTTC.

The chain recombines TRBV7-6 with TRBJ2-7, with 7 bases lining up with TRBD1. This CDR3 is built from 15 residues. Germline V gives CDR1 SGHVS, CDR2 FNYEAQ. V was clipped by 2 bases and J by 3 bases; unmatched bases: 7. CDR3 protein: CASSLSGTDLYEQYF. In nucleotides, the CDR3 is TGTGCCAGCAGCTTAAGTGGGACAGACCTCTACGAGCAGTACTTC.

The V call is TRBV5-1, the J call TRBJ2-7; 7 nucleotides match TRBD1. Per the germline V gene, CDR1 is SGHRS and CDR2 is YFSETQ. CDR3 length: 14 residues. J lost 3 bases, V lost 3 bases, and 6 bases had no gene match. This CDR3 reads CASSWAGTVYEQYF. CDR3 DNA sequence: TGCGCCAGCAGCTGGGCCGGGACAGTCTACGAGCAGTACTTC.

The chain uses TRBV9 and TRBJ2-6; weak D call: TRBD2 (5 bases). The V gene lost 4 bases and the J gene lost 2 bases, with 16 bases spanning the gap. Germline CDR1 and CDR2: SGDLS and YYNGEE. The CDR3 has 17 residues. The CDR3 here is CASSPGVLGAGANVLTF. The CDR3 DNA follows: TGTGCCAGCAGCCCCGGGGTACTTGGGGCTGGGGCCAACGTCCTGACTTTC.

This clone was seen just once. V and J are TRBV19 and TRBJ2-3; 14 bases fit TRBD2. Germline CDR1 and CDR2: LNHDA and SQIVND (reference sequence). The CDR3 is 15 residues long. V lost 6 bases, J lost 4 bases, and 3 bases stayed unmatched. The CDR3 loop reads CASRTSGRGPDTQYF. The CDR3 DNA is TGTGCCAGTAGGACTAGCGGGAGGGGGCCAGATACGCAGTATTTT.

This chain uses TRBV20-1 with TRBJ1-6; a possible D gene is TRBD1 (5 bases). Per the germline V gene, CDR1 is DFQATT and CDR2 is SNEGSKA (reference sequence). The CDR3 extends over 14 amino acids. V lost 3 bases and J 8 bases, leaving 14 bases between the germline ends. CDR3 in amino acids: CSASAFGGYSPLHF. The CDR3 nucleotides read TGCAGTGCTAGTGCATTCGGGGGGTATTCACCCCTCCACTTT.

The chain is built from TRBV7-2 and TRBJ2-7, with TRBD1 identical over 8 bases. Germline trimming cut 6 bases from V and 5 bases from J; bases unmatched to any gene: 6. The germline V gene encodes CDR1 SGHTA and CDR2 FQGNSA. The CDR3 consists of 13 residues. The chain's CDR3 is CASSTDRGDEQYF. Written as DNA, the CDR3 is TGTGCCAGCAGTACAGACAGGGGAGACGAGCAGTACTTC.

This chain connects TRBV6-6 to TRBJ1-6, with D hard to call. V gave up 5 bases and J gave up 10 bases, with 24 bases separating them. The CDR3 totals 17 residues. Germline CDR1 is MNHNY and CDR2 is SVGAGI (reference sequence). For the CDR3, the DNA is TGTGCCAGCAGTCCCCCGTTCGGGAGGGAAGATGAATCACCCCTCCACTTT. Translated, it gives CASSPPFGREDESPLHF.

A few counts support this clone. This chain links TRBV19 with TRBJ2-5, with 11 bases lining up with TRBD1. The trim removed 9 bases at V and 3 bases at J, leaving 6 bases unmatched. Germline V gene lookup returns CDR1 LNHDA and CDR2 SQIVND (reference sequence). This CDR3 has 14 amino acids. The DNA of the CDR3 is TGTGCCAGCAGGGACAGGGGGGGTAAAGAGACCCAGTACTTC. This codes for CASRDRGGKETQYF. Filled out from reference TRBV19 and TRBJ2-5, the complete variable domain reads DGGITQSPKYLFRKEGQNVTLSCEQNLNHDAMYWYRQDPGQGLRLIYYSQIVNDFQKGDIAEGYSVSREKKESFPLTVTSAQKNPTAFYLCASRDRGGKETQYFGPGTRLLVL.

The chain has TRBV6-5 and TRBJ1-4; TRBD1 agrees at 8 bases. The length of the CDR3 is 15 residues. Trimming took 6 bases from V and 2 from J; bases not matched to a gene: 5. From germline, CDR1 is MNHEY and CDR2 SVGAGI. In DNA, the CDR3 is TGTGCCAGCAGCCGGACAGGGCTCACTAATGAAAAACTGTTTTTT. Its protein product is CASSRTGLTNEKLFF.

CDR3 DNA sequence: TGTGCCAGCAGCTTAGAGTCGCCGGGTCTGAATGGCTACACCTTC. This gives the protein CASSLESPGLNGYTF. The chain carries TRBV11-2 and TRBJ1-2; D call uncertain. From germline, CDR1 is SGHAT and CDR2 FQNNGV. The CDR3 has 15 amino acids. Trimming shortened V by 0 bases and J by 6 bases, and 14 bases separated the two germline ends.

The chain joins TRBV19 to TRBJ1-2, with 10 bases lining up with TRBD1. Germline CDR1 and CDR2: LNHDA and SQIVND (reference sequence). The CDR3 consists of 13 residues. Trimming cost V 6 bases and J 3 bases; bases outside gene matches: 1. The CDR3 is CASRDRGDYGYTF. The CDR3 DNA reads TGTGCCAGTAGGGACAGGGGGGACTATGGCTACACCTTC. Full variable domain (rest looked up from reference TRBV19 and TRBJ1-2): DGGITQSPKYLFRKEGQNVTLSCEQNLNHDAMYWYRQDPGQGLRLIYYSQIVNDFQKGDIAEGYSVSREKKESFPLTVTSAQKNPTAFYLCASRDRGDYGYTFGSGTRLTVV.

This clone was counted once. The V and J genes are TRBV29-1 and TRBJ1-1; 9 positions match TRBD1. Losses at the gene ends were 6 bases for V and 8 bases for J; bases not matched to a gene: 7. Germline V gene sequence: CDR1 SQVTM, CDR2 ANQGSEA. The CDR3 has 12 amino acids. In nucleotides, the CDR3 is TGCAGCGTCCGGGAGACAGGGGGAGAAGCTTTCTTT. Protein sequence: CSVRETGGEAFF.